The 26 T cell receptor beta chains listed next were all sequenced from one sample in a study of regulatory T cells in long-lasting Graves disease. Indicated time point: persistent/refractory GD, antithyroid drugs over 5 years with positive TRAb. TCR sequences were obtained from RNA taken from PBMCs. CDR3-region Arm-PCR and iRepertoire HTBI primers produced the TCR beta libraries. One entry per CDR3 protein, called by TCRdb with MiXCR from the multiplex PCR reads. The sample lists roughly 300,000 distinct CDR3 sequences; roughly a fifth were seen once. The input for sequencing was peripheral blood mononuclear cells (PBMCs), taken when the disease was refractory, from a patient treated with antithyroid drugs. The origin of the receptors is a female donor with Graves disease.

The chain recombines TRBV4-1 with TRBJ2-7, with D tentatively TRBD1 (5 bases). The ends were cut back, 0 bases at V and 5 bases at J, with 23 bases in the middle. The V gene's germline CDR1 is MGHRA and CDR2 YSYEKL. The CDR3 contains 18 residues. DNA of the CDR3: TGCGCCAGCAGCCAAGATCGCGGCGTACAGGTTGGGTTCCACGAGCAGTACTTC. Translation gives CASSQDRGVQVGFHEQYF.

Only a few counts were recorded for this clonotype. This sequence may be a read error, since a much larger clone differs from it by one base. The CDR3 DNA sequence: TGTACCAGCAGCTTAGGGGCAGGGAACACTGAAGCTTTCTTT. Amino acid sequence: CTSSLGAGNTEAFF. This sequence joins TRBV7-3 and TRBJ1-1, with TRBD1 as a possible D gene (5 bases). CDR3 size: 14 residues. Per the germline V gene, CDR1 is SGHTA and CDR2 is FQGTGA.

This clonotype was counted at least ten times. This chain joins TRBV27 and TRBJ1-6; unclear D gene. V gave up 5 bases and J gave up 14 bases, with 19 bases separating them. This CDR3 region has 14 residues. Germline V gene sequence: CDR1 MNHEY, CDR2 SMNVEV (reference sequence). CDR3 nucleotide sequence: TGTGCCAGCAGTCCCTCGCAGCTGACGCTGGCCCTCCACTTT. Its protein product is CASSPSQLTLALHF.

This clonotype was counted at least ten times. CDR3 nucleotide sequence: TGTGCCAGCAGTTTAACAGGGAACTATGGCTACACCTTC. Translating gives CASSLTGNYGYTF. This rearrangement joins TRBV27 to TRBJ1-2; possibly TRBD1 for D (6 bases). This CDR3 comprises 13 residues. Germline CDR1 reads MNHEY; CDR2 reads SMNVEV (reference sequence). V lost 2 bases and J 2 bases, leaving 6 bases between the germline ends.

The table lists this clonotype with many counts. The V call is TRBV24-1, the J call TRBJ2-6; D is ambiguous. The length of the CDR3 is 17 residues. Trimming removed 5 bases from V and 0 bases from J, with 13 bases in between. Germline CDR1 and CDR2: KGHDR and SFDVKD. In nucleotides, the CDR3 is TGTGCCACCAGTGGTGTTCGTCGGAACTCTGGGGCCAACGTCCTGACTTTC. As protein: CATSGVRRNSGANVLTF.

This chain joins TRBV11-2 and TRBJ2-2, with D perhaps TRBD1 (6 bases). CDR1 is SGHAT and CDR2 is FQNNGV in the germline V gene. The CDR3 loop spans 16 amino acids. Trimming shortened V by 5 bases and J by 1 base, and 14 bases separated the two germline ends. The CDR3 region has the DNA TGTGCCAGCAGCCGCACGGGACACCAGAACACCGGGGAGCTGTTTTTT. Protein product: CASSRTGHQNTGELFF.

This clonotype appeared a few times. The rearrangement joins TRBV2 to TRBJ2-7; D uncertain. This CDR3 is built from 12 residues. CDR1 is SNHLY, CDR2 FYNNEI, per germline. V was shortened by 6 bases and J by 5 bases, with 11 bases between the two germline ends. The CDR3 region is CASSDRRHEQYF. The CDR3 DNA sequence: TGTGCCAGCAGCGACCGAAGACACGAGCAGTACTTC.

The chain carries TRBV6-1 and TRBJ1-1; weak D call: TRBD1 (5 bases). Germline loops: CDR1 MNHNS, CDR2 SASEGT. The V gene lost 7 bases and the J gene lost 0 bases, with 12 bases spanning the gap. The CDR3 extends over 14 amino acids. CDR3 nucleotides: TGTGCCAGCACCTCCGGGACTCTGAACACTGAAGCTTTCTTT. It specifies CASTSGTLNTEAFF.

This clonotype was detected a few times. The V call is TRBV5-5, the J call TRBJ2-1; 9 bases map to TRBD1. This CDR3 has 14 amino acids. Germline loops: CDR1 SGHKS, CDR2 YYEKEE (reference sequence). V dropped 3 bases and J dropped 4; count of bases not matched to a gene: 2. The CDR3 DNA follows: TGTGCCAGCAGCTGGGGGACAGGGTACAATGAGCAGTTCTTC. Protein product: CASSWGTGYNEQFF.

This clonotype was recorded at least ten times. The chain uses TRBV28 and TRBJ2-5; TRBD1 is a possible D gene (6 bases). This CDR3 is built from 14 residues. Germline CDR1 MDHEN, CDR2 SYDVKM. V was clipped by 8 bases and J by 5 bases, with 18 bases between them. The CDR3, as DNA: TGTGCCAGCTCCTCCCACAGGGTCGTGGAGACCCAGTACTTC. This sequence encodes CASSSHRVVETQYF.

This clonotype showed up many times. The V gene is TRBV18, the J gene TRBJ1-5; no definite D call. V lost 2 bases, J lost 5 bases, and 7 bases lay in between. This CDR3 comprises 13 residues. Germline loops: CDR1 KGHSH, CDR2 LQKENI. CDR3 residues: CASSPGFDQPQHF. CDR3 bases: TGTGCCAGCTCACCAGGGTTCGATCAGCCCCAGCATTTT.

This clonotype was recorded at least ten times. This rearrangement joins TRBV7-9 to TRBJ2-6, with a weak D call TRBD1 (5 bases). Germline V gene sequence: CDR1 SEHNR, CDR2 FQNEAQ (reference sequence). The CDR3 has 15 amino acids. V was pared by 5 bases and J by 3 bases, with 11 bases between. This chain's CDR3 is CASSTWGGGANVLTF. CDR3 coding DNA: TGTGCCAGCAGCACGTGGGGCGGTGGGGCCAACGTCCTGACTTTC.

The genes are TRBV3-1 and TRBJ2-7, with 7 bases identical to TRBD2. J lost 1 base, V lost 4 bases, and 7 bases had no gene match. There are 15 residues in the CDR3. Germline V gives CDR1 LGHDT, CDR2 YNNKEL (reference sequence). The CDR3 loop is CASSLGLEESYEQYF. The CDR3 DNA follows: TGTGCCAGCAGCCTAGGACTAGAGGAGTCCTACGAGCAGTACTTC.

This rearrangement joins TRBV30 to TRBJ2-1; D is undetermined. V gave up 1 base and J gave up 7 bases, with 8 bases separating them. The CDR3 is 12 amino acids. Germline V gene data show CDR1 as GTSNPN and CDR2 as SVGIG (reference sequence). The CDR3 loop reads CAWSGVRNEQFF. For the CDR3, the DNA is TGTGCCTGGAGTGGAGTGCGGAATGAGCAGTTCTTC.

This clonotype has just one count. This rearrangement joins TRBV30 to TRBJ1-2; D is unresolved. Germline loops: CDR1 GTSNPN, CDR2 SVGIG (reference sequence). There are 13 residues in the CDR3. The ends were cut back, 2 bases at V and 7 bases at J, with 14 bases in the middle. This chain's CDR3 is CAWSRQEEGGYTF. The CDR3 coding sequence is TGTGCCTGGAGTAGGCAGGAGGAGGGTGGCTACACCTTC.

This clonotype was seen more than once but under ten times. This chain joins TRBV6-1 and TRBJ2-7; tentatively, D is TRBD1 (6 bases). The germline V and J ends were trimmed by 7 bases and 7 bases, with 23 bases remaining between them. Per the germline V gene, CDR1 is MNHNS and CDR2 is SASEGT. CDR3 length equals 15 residues. In DNA form, the CDR3 reads TGTGCCAGCATGACAAGGCAGGGGCGCGTTGGGGAGCAGTACTTC. This codes for CASMTRQGRVGEQYF.

At least ten counts were recorded for this clonotype. The chain employs TRBV7-2 and TRBJ1-6, with D maybe TRBD1 (5 bases). Germline CDR1 and CDR2: SGHTA and FQGNSA. The ends were cut back, 1 base at V and 6 bases at J, with 7 bases in the middle. The CDR3 length is 14 residues. DNA of the CDR3: TGTGCCAGCAGCTTAGGACAGAGTAATTCACCCCTCCACTTT. Translating gives CASSLGQSNSPLHF.

V and J are TRBV28 and TRBJ2-3; no reliable D call. CDR1 and CDR2 from the germline V gene are MDHEN and SYDVKM. This CDR3 has 13 amino acids. Trimming left V 4 bases short and J 4 bases short, with 9 bases between. CDR3 sequence: CASSSHTADTQYF. CDR3 DNA sequence: TGTGCCAGCAGTTCACACACGGCAGATACGCAGTATTTT. Drawing the rest from reference TRBV28 and TRBJ2-3, the complete variable domain is DVKVTQSSRYLVKRTGEKVFLECVQDMDHENMFWYRQDPGLGLRLIYFSYDVKMKEKGDIPEGYSVSREKKERFSLILESASTNQTSMYLCASSSHTADTQYFGPGTRLTVL.

This clonotype was seen ten or more times. The rearrangement links TRBV6-1 to TRBJ2-5; D is unclear. Germline V gene data show CDR1 as MNHNS and CDR2 as SASEGT. The germline V and J ends were trimmed by 7 bases and 2 bases, with 14 bases remaining between them. The CDR3 spans 14 residues. The CDR3, as DNA: TGTGCCAGCATAGTTGTGCCCCAACAAGAGACCCAGTACTTC. This sequence encodes CASIVVPQQETQYF.

This sequence joins TRBV3-1 and TRBJ1-4; the D is unclear. The V gene lost 4 bases and the J gene lost 8 bases, with 11 bases spanning the gap. Germline CDR1 reads LGHDT; CDR2 reads YNNKEL (reference sequence). This CDR3 contains 13 residues. CDR3 coding DNA: TGTGCCAGCAGCCGCCTAGGCGAGGAAAAACTGTTTTTT. It encodes CASSRLGEEKLFF.

This chain uses TRBV19 with TRBJ1-1, with no clear D. CDR1 LNHDA and CDR2 SQIVND come from the germline V gene (reference sequence). This CDR3 comprises 14 residues. V lost 3 bases to trimming and J lost 6 bases, with 14 bases between them. The CDR3 region has the DNA TGTGCCAGTAGTATTTCGAGTTTAATCCCTGAAGCTTTCTTT. This encodes CASSISSLIPEAFF.

There are many counts of this clonotype. The rearrangement links TRBV6-2 or TRBV6-3 to TRBJ1-6; D remains unclear. Trimming shortened V by 2 bases and J by 3 bases, and 8 bases separated the two germline ends. The CDR3 is made up of 15 amino acids. CDR1 and CDR2 (germline): MNHEY, SVGEGT. As DNA, the CDR3 is TGTGCCAGCAGTTACGACGGGGTCTATAATTCACCCCTCCACTTT. It specifies CASSYDGVYNSPLHF.

CDR3 sequence (DNA): TGTGCCAGCAGTCCGATGACAGGGATAGTTTACAATGAGCAGTTCTTC. Protein sequence: CASSPMTGIVYNEQFF. The chain employs TRBV28 and TRBJ2-1; 7 bases align to TRBD1. The V segment lost 5 bases and the J segment 4 bases; nucleotides outside the gene matches: 11. From germline, CDR1 is MDHEN and CDR2 SYDVKM. CDR3 length equals 16 residues.

The chain joins TRBV7-9 to TRBJ2-5; maybe TRBD2 (6 bases). V was trimmed by 7 bases and J by 3 bases, leaving 27 bases between them. The germline V gene has CDR1 SEHNR and CDR2 FQNEAQ (reference sequence). CDR3 length: 18 residues. For the CDR3, the DNA is TGTGCCAGCACCATTTATAGAGGATCGGGAGTCGATAAAGAGACCCAGTACTTC. Its protein is CASTIYRGSGVDKETQYF.

This clonotype has at least ten counts. This chain links TRBV28 with TRBJ2-4; no firm D call. V was clipped by 2 bases and J by 6 bases, with 11 bases between them. The CDR3 loop spans 14 amino acids. Germline V gene lookup returns CDR1 MDHEN and CDR2 SYDVKM. CDR3 coding DNA: TGTGCCAGCAGTTTACAGATAGTTTCAAACATTCAGTACTTC. It codes for CASSLQIVSNIQYF.

The CDR3 DNA follows: TGTGCCAGCAGTTTAGCGATCTTTGGGGTCGCCGGGGAGCTGTTTTTT. Protein sequence: CASSLAIFGVAGELFF. V and J are TRBV12-3 or TRBV12-4 and TRBJ2-2; unclear D gene. The CDR3 covers 16 residues. V lost 0 bases, J lost 6 bases, and 14 bases lay in between.